Included here is one T cell receptor beta chain sequence, with context. What it recognizes is unknown. This sample is drawn from a study of spatial heterogeneity in lung cancer. Study conclusions and caveats: Follow-up blood showed ubiquitous expanded tumor TCRs less than blood at resection did.

The V and J ends lost 3 bases and 5 bases, in that order; junction bases with no gene match: 9. The CDR3 sequence is 15 residues long. Germline V gene lookup returns CDR1 MDHEN and CDR2 SYDVKM. The time point here: sample taken at primary tumor resection. TCRs were sequenced from unsorted whole RNA of tumor, nontumor lung or PBMC. TCRdb redid the calling of the 5' RACE reads with MiXCR, one entry per CDR3 protein. The profile covers tens of thousands of distinct CDR3 sequences, with 10% to 15% appearing a single time and roughly 40% taken by the ten largest. The V call is TRBV28, the J call TRBJ2-7; 8 bases map to TRBD1. Here the sequenced sample was PBMCs, taken at surgery. The TCR comes from a female donor with early-stage non-small cell lung cancer. CDR3 region: CASSFDRGDTDEQYF. The CDR3 nucleotides are TGTGCCAGCAGTTTCGACAGGGGCGATACGGACGAGCAGTACTTC. The whole variable domain, filled in from reference TRBV28 and TRBJ2-7, reads DVKVTQSSRYLVKRTGEKVFLECVQDMDHENMFWYRQDPGLGLRLIYFSYDVKMKEKGDIPEGYSVSREKKERFSLILESASTNQTSMYLCASSFDRGDTDEQYFGPGTRLTVT.